This T cell receptor (beta chain) was identified during a study of cytomegalovirus exposure and HLA in healthy donors. This CDR3 spans 14 amino acids. Germline lookup yields CDR1 SGDLS and CDR2 YYNGEE. The germline V and J ends were trimmed by 4 bases and 4 bases, with 9 bases remaining between them. Comment on this clone: The target antigen is unknown.

Amplification used 60 Vbeta primers and 13 Jbeta primers. Assay: immunoSEQ multiplex PCR; the TCRdb copy retains only in-frame clones and omits some. The table shows approximately 280,000 clones, with roughly 88% occurring only once. General study points: Most CMV-associated TCR beta chains appeared HLA-restricted in a later analysis. In a later analysis, an Asian-associated ancestry cluster reportedly showed fewer N-insertions than the 666-donor mean. What TCR beta sequences reportedly achieved was accurate prediction of HLA-A and HLA-B alleles in most subjects. An analysis done earlier found most TCR beta V segments productive about 87% or about 30% of the time.

The TCR was taken from a man aged 40-49 years in good health and CMV-seropositive. V is TRBV9 and J is TRBJ2-6; D is ambiguous. Sequenced input: PBMCs. The CDR3 here is CASSSPRGANVLTF. CDR3 nucleotide sequence: TGTGCCAGCAGCTCCCCACGGGGGGCCAACGTCCTGACTTTC.